A single sample gave rise to the 21 T cell receptor beta chains below, sequenced in a study of long-term antiretroviral therapy in people with HIV. Version v3.0 of the immunoSEQ assay was performed at survey level. Only in-frame clones appear in the TCRdb table, and some are missing; sequencing was by immunoSEQ multiplex PCR. The profile covers 30,000 to 40,000 clones, with about 80% appearing a single time and roughly 7.3% taken by the ten largest. This specimen was unsorted PBMCs, taken 0.4 years before starting antiretroviral therapy. These receptors came from a man aged 18 to 30 with HIV.

The chain employs TRBV5-1 and TRBJ1-3; maybe TRBD1 (6 bases). Trimming took 2 bases from V and 6 from J, leaving 15 bases between them. Germline V gives CDR1 SGHRS, CDR2 YFSETQ. This CDR3 region has 15 residues. The CDR3 sequence: CASSLTGIPENTIYF. Written as DNA, the CDR3 is TGCGCCAGCAGCTTAACAGGGATTCCTGAAAACACCATATATTTT. The full variable domain, its missing parts supplied by reference TRBV5-1 and TRBJ1-3, is KAGVTQTPRYLIKTRGQQVTLSCSPISGHRSVSWYQQTPGQGLQFLFEYFSETQRNKGNFPGRFSGRQFSNSRSEMNVSTLELGDSALYLCASSLTGIPENTIYFGEGSWLTVV.

This chain uses TRBV19 with TRBJ2-3, with D uncertain. Germline loops: CDR1 LNHDA, CDR2 SQIVND (reference sequence). The CDR3 length is 12 residues. V lost 5 bases and J lost 3, with 6 bases in between. CDR3 sequence: CASSFYTDTQYF. CDR3 nucleotides: TGTGCCAGTAGTTTCTATACAGATACGCAGTATTTT.

This chain joins TRBV28 and TRBJ1-5; D call uncertain. This CDR3 is built from 11 residues. Trimming removed 8 bases at V and 7 bases at J, with 9 bases between. Germline V CDR1 and CDR2: MDHEN, SYDVKM. DNA for the CDR3: TGTGCCAGCCGGCGAGGGCAGCCCCAGCATTTT. This sequence encodes CASRRGQPQHF. The whole variable domain, filled in from reference TRBV28 and TRBJ1-5, reads DVKVTQSSRYLVKRTGEKVFLECVQDMDHENMFWYRQDPGLGLRLIYFSYDVKMKEKGDIPEGYSVSREKKERFSLILESASTNQTSMYLCASRRGQPQHFGDGTRLSIL.

J is TRBJ2-7 and V is TRBV11-2; possible D gene TRBD2, 6 bases. Germline CDR1 SGHAT, CDR2 FQNNGV. This CDR3 contains 18 residues. The ends were cut back, 5 bases at V and 2 bases at J, with 25 bases in the middle. The CDR3, as DNA: TGTGCCAGCAGCACATCAATTGGGGCGGGAAAGGCCCCCTACGAGCAGTACTTC. Its protein product is CASSTSIGAGKAPYEQYF. Together with reference TRBV11-2 and TRBJ2-7, the CDR3 gives the full variable domain: EAGVAQSPRYKIIEKRQSVAFWCNPISGHATLYWYQQILGQGPKLLIQFQNNGVVDDSQLPKDRFSAERLKGVDSTLKIQPAKLEDSAVYLCASSTSIGAGKAPYEQYFGPGTRLTVT.

The V gene is TRBV2, the J gene TRBJ1-3, with 8 bases identical to TRBD1. After removal of 6 bases from V and 3 bases from J, the junction contained 16 bases not matched to a gene. CDR1 and CDR2 from the germline V gene are SNHLY and FYNNEI. CDR3 size: 18 residues. CDR3: CASRVQGGPRINGNTIYF. Written as DNA, the CDR3 is TGTGCCAGCAGGGTACAGGGGGGACCCCGCATCAATGGAAACACCATATATTTT. Using reference TRBV2 and TRBJ1-3 for the parts outside the CDR3, the full variable domain is EPEVTQTPSHQVTQMGQEVILRCVPISNHLYFYWYRQILGQKVEFLVSFYNNEISEKSEIFDDQFSVERPDGSNFTLKIRSTKLEDSAMYFCASRVQGGPRINGNTIYFGEGSWLTVV.

The chain joins TRBV5-4 to TRBJ2-7; D is undetermined. Germline V gene data show CDR1 as SGHNT and CDR2 as YYREEE (reference sequence). Deletions cut 2 bases from V and 0 bases from J, with 12 bases between. CDR3 length equals 15 residues. The CDR3 reads CASSFGLTGSYEQYF. The DNA for the CDR3 is TGTGCCAGCAGCTTCGGGTTAACGGGCTCCTACGAGCAGTACTTC.

V gene TRBV5-6 combines with J gene TRBJ1-1; the match to TRBD1 covers 7 bases. The V gene end was trimmed by 6 bases and the J gene end by 0 bases; junction bases not matched to a gene: 8. The germline V gene encodes CDR1 SGHDT and CDR2 YYEEEE. This CDR3 has 15 residues. The CDR3 protein is CASTLPRGMNTEAFF. Written as DNA, the CDR3 is TGTGCCAGCACTCTACCCAGGGGGATGAACACTGAAGCTTTCTTT.

This clone was detected only a few times. For the CDR3, the DNA is TGTGCCAGCAGCCAGACAGGGTTAGGAAACACCATATATTTT. Translation gives CASSQTGLGNTIYF. The chain is built from TRBV7-2 and TRBJ1-3; 7 positions match TRBD1. Trimming at V came to 5 bases and at J to 4 bases, leaving 5 bases not matched to a gene. The CDR3 extends over 14 amino acids. The germline V gene has CDR1 SGHTA and CDR2 FQGNSA.

The table lists this clone with a few counts. J is TRBJ2-2 and V is TRBV2; 7 bases are a match to TRBD2. The J segment lost 1 base and the V segment lost 10 bases, leaving 6 bases of the junction unmatched. Germline assignment: CDR1 SNHLY and CDR2 FYNNEI. The length of the CDR3 is 14 residues. The DNA for the CDR3 is TGTGCCATAACCGGGACTAAGAACACCGGGGAGCTGTTTTTT. Amino acids: CAITGTKNTGELFF. The full variable domain, rest sourced from reference TRBV2 and TRBJ2-2, is EPEVTQTPSHQVTQMGQEVILRCVPISNHLYFYWYRQILGQKVEFLVSFYNNEISEKSEIFDDQFSVERPDGSNFTLKIRSTKLEDSAMYFCAITGTKNTGELFFGEGSRLTVL.

This clone was seen a single time. The chain is built from TRBV30 and TRBJ2-5; perhaps TRBD2 as D (6 bases). Between the trimmed V and J ends, which lost 2 bases and 4 bases, there was a span of 11 bases. CDR1 and CDR2 from the germline V gene are GTSNPN and SVGIG (reference sequence). The CDR3 covers 13 residues. Here the CDR3 reads CAWSLGGVETQYF. DNA of the CDR3: TGTGCCTGGAGTCTGGGGGGAGTAGAGACCCAGTACTTC.

This clone was recorded once. The chain employs TRBV10-3 and TRBJ1-6; 10 bases are shared with TRBD1. Unmatched junction bases numbered 5, after V lost 4 bases and J lost 5 bases. The CDR3 length is 16 residues. The germline gives CDR1 ENHRY, CDR2 SYGVKD. CDR3 residues: CAISGGDRGNNSPLHF. CDR3 sequence (DNA): TGTGCCATCAGTGGGGGGGACAGGGGTAATAATTCACCCCTCCACTTT.

The J gene is TRBJ2-1, the V gene TRBV5-1; D might be TRBD1 or TRBD2, each matching 5 bases. This CDR3 has 13 residues. V dropped 1 base and J dropped 10 bases, with 12 bases sitting between them. Germline V gives CDR1 SGHRS, CDR2 YFSETQ. The CDR3 loop is CASSLMGRDEQFF. CDR3 DNA sequence: TGCGCCAGCAGCTTGATGGGTAGGGACGAGCAGTTCTTC.

The V and J genes are TRBV10-2 and TRBJ1-5; 7 nucleotides match TRBD1. This CDR3 spans 13 amino acids. V dropped 6 bases and J dropped 5; count of bases not matched to a gene: 4. Germline V gene data show CDR1 as WSHSY and CDR2 as SAAADI. The CDR3 coding sequence is TGCGCCAGCAGAGGGCAGGGGGATCAGCCCCAGCATTTT. Residues: CASRGQGDQPQHF.

The gene calls are TRBV5-1 and TRBJ2-5; D is unclear. Germline-derived CDR1 and CDR2 are SGHRS and YFSETQ. CDR3 length equals 13 residues. Trimming took 1 base from V and 2 from J, leaving 6 bases between them. Here the CDR3 DNA reads TGCGCCAGCAGCTTGTTGGGTCAAGAGACCCAGTACTTC. Protein sequence: CASSLLGQETQYF.

This clone is a singleton in its sample. The chain recombines TRBV25-1 with TRBJ2-1; no reliable D call. V was pared by 4 bases and J by 6 bases, with 7 bases between. Germline-derived CDR1 and CDR2 are MGHDK and SYGVNS. CDR3 length: 12 amino acids. The CDR3 is CASSGDPNEQFF. The CDR3 bases are TGTGCCAGCAGTGGTGACCCCAATGAGCAGTTCTTC.

V is TRBV7-3 and J is TRBJ2-6; 9 positions agree with TRBD2. The germline CDR1 and CDR2 sequences are SGHTA and FQGTGA. This CDR3 has 19 residues. The J segment lost 2 bases and the V segment lost 0 bases, leaving 8 bases of the junction unmatched. CDR3 coding DNA: TGTGCCAGCAGCTTAACCCCATGGCGGGAGGGCCCTGGGGCCAACGTCCTGACTTTC. It translates to CASSLTPWREGPGANVLTF. Looking up the rest from reference TRBV7-3 and TRBJ2-6 gives the full variable domain: GAGVSQTPSNKVTEKGKYVELRCDPISGHTALYWYRQSLGQGPEFLIYFQGTGAADDSGLPNDRFFAVRPEGSVSTLKIQRTERGDSAVYLCASSLTPWREGPGANVLTFGAGSRLTVL.

The CDR3 here is CASSFPGDYGYTF. The DNA for the CDR3 is TGTGCCAGCAGCTTTCCAGGGGACTATGGCTACACCTTC. This rearrangement joins TRBV7-9 to TRBJ1-2; D may be TRBD1 (6 bases). CDR1 and CDR2 (germline): SEHNR, FQNEAQ (reference sequence). The CDR3 sequence is 13 residues long. Trimming stripped 3 bases from V and 3 bases from J, with 8 bases between.

The CDR3 DNA sequence: TGTGCCAGCAAGGACAGGGGAGGCACAGATACGCAGTATTTT. Its protein product is CASKDRGGTDTQYF. V is TRBV19 and J is TRBJ2-3; 9 bases align to TRBD1. The CDR3 is 14 residues long. The germline V gene has CDR1 LNHDA and CDR2 SQIVND (reference sequence). The ends lost 9 bases at V and 1 base at J; junction bases unmatched: 5.

The chain is built from TRBV4-1 and TRBJ2-1, with 8 bases identical to TRBD1. This CDR3 has 15 residues. The germline gives CDR1 MGHRA, CDR2 YSYEKL. V was pared by 6 bases and J by 3 bases, with 7 bases of the junction left unmatched. The CDR3 reads CASSPGQGLYNEQFF. CDR3 sequence (DNA): TGCGCCAGCAGTCCCGGACAGGGACTCTACAATGAGCAGTTCTTC.

The V and J genes are TRBV6-5 and TRBJ2-1, with TRBD2 as a possible D gene (5 bases). The length of the CDR3 is 11 residues. Germline V gene data show CDR1 as MNHEY and CDR2 as SVGAGI. Trimming pared 3 bases from V and 10 bases from J, leaving 7 bases between. The CDR3 protein is CASSYLAEQFF. CDR3 DNA: TGTGCCAGCAGTTATCTAGCAGAGCAGTTCTTC.

This chain connects TRBV25-1 to TRBJ2-1; tentative D call: TRBD2 (6 bases). Germline CDR1 MGHDK, CDR2 SYGVNS. The V and J ends lost 6 bases and 6 bases respectively, with 9 bases between them. This CDR3 contains 12 residues. The CDR3 sequence: CASSLGGNEQFF. CDR3 DNA sequence: TGTGCCAGCAGCCTCGGGGGCAATGAGCAGTTCTTC.